This TCR beta chain derives from a study of OX40 agonist ivuxolimab in advanced cancers. The CDR3 length is 15 residues. V gave up 2 bases and J gave up 6 bases; unmatched junction bases: 6. Germline-derived CDR1 and CDR2 are WSHSY and SAAADI. Repertoires were generated with immunoSEQ multiplex PCR, while TCRdb's copy carries only in-frame clones and drops some. The repertoire holds about 46,000 clones, with around 89% as singletons. This TCR derives from an adult with an advanced solid tumor such as melanoma, head and neck, liver or kidney cancer. The sample here was CD4+ or CD8+ T cells sorted from blood, taken in a trial of the OX40 agonist ivuxolimab. The chain joins TRBV10-2 to TRBJ1-5, with 8 bases identical to TRBD1. This chain's CDR3 is CASSEGQGNSQPQHF. DNA for the CDR3: TGCGCCAGCAGTGAGGGACAGGGAAACTCTCAGCCCCAGCATTTT.